Presented here are 22 T cell receptor beta chains from one specimen sequenced in a study of TIL therapy for anti-PD-1-resistant metastatic lung cancer. The immunoSEQ assay was v3. The repertoire was sequenced with immunoSEQ multiplex PCR; TCRdb's copy has only in-frame clones and lacks some. The sample has some 45,000 clones; about 86% are singletons. Time point of the sample: pre-treatment sample, taken before nivolumab and TIL therapy. The specimen comprised blood, sampled at baseline. The receptors here all came from a person aged 25-85 years with non-small cell lung cancer.

The chain is built from TRBV7-9 and TRBJ2-5; 8 nucleotides match TRBD1. The trim removed 4 bases at V and 5 bases at J, leaving 6 bases unmatched. There are 14 residues in the CDR3. CDR1 is SEHNR and CDR2 is FQNEAQ in the germline V gene (reference sequence). CDR3 protein: CASSSQRQGETQYF. Here the CDR3 DNA reads TGTGCCAGCAGCTCCCAGCGACAGGGGGAGACCCAGTACTTC. Based on the CDR3 plus reference TRBV7-9 and TRBJ2-5, the full variable domain is DTGVSQNPRHKITKRGQNVTFRCDPISEHNRLYWYRQTLGQGPEFLTYFQNEAQLEKSRLLSDRFSAERPKGSFSTLEIQRTEQGDSAMYLCASSSQRQGETQYFGPGTRLLVL.

This clone was counted between two and nine times. The chain carries TRBV30 and TRBJ2-7; D uncertain. The CDR3 consists of 13 residues. V gave up 0 bases and J gave up 7 bases, with 13 bases separating them. Looked up from germline, CDR1 is GTSNPN and CDR2 is SVGIG (reference sequence). The CDR3 is CAWSVAVFREQYF. In nucleotides, the CDR3 is TGTGCCTGGAGTGTTGCTGTCTTTAGGGAGCAGTACTTC.

V and J are TRBV7-9 and TRBJ2-7; 12 nucleotides agree with TRBD2. Germline V gives CDR1 SEHNR, CDR2 FQNEAQ (reference sequence). The CDR3 sequence is 17 residues long. After removal of 6 bases from V and 3 bases from J, the junction contained 12 bases not matched to a gene. The CDR3 coding sequence is TGTGCCAGCAGGTCCGCCGGGACTAGCGGGCTTTACTACGAGCAGTACTTC. This codes for CASRSAGTSGLYYEQYF.

V usage is TRBV19 and J usage is TRBJ2-5; possibly TRBD1 for D (5 bases). Germline CDR1 is LNHDA and CDR2 is SQIVND (reference sequence). The ends were cut back, 3 bases at V and 4 bases at J, with 9 bases in the middle. The CDR3 runs to 13 residues. The CDR3 DNA reads TGTGCCAGTAGTATTGGGCAGGGAGAGACCCAGTACTTC. It codes for CASSIGQGETQYF.

J is TRBJ2-7 and V is TRBV7-2; the D call may be TRBD1 or TRBD2 (5 bases each). V was pared by 0 bases and J by 5 bases, with 17 bases between. Germline V lookup: CDR1 SGHTA, CDR2 FQGNSA. The CDR3 has 16 residues. DNA of the CDR3: TGTGCCAGCAGCTTAGCGCTTGCCGAAAGGGACCACGAGCAGTACTTC. It codes for CASSLALAERDHEQYF.

The rearrangement links TRBV7-3 to TRBJ2-3; 8 bases match TRBD2. With V trimmed by 4 bases and J by 5 bases, 14 bases remained unmatched. CDR3 size: 17 residues. CDR1 SGHTA and CDR2 FQGTGA come from the germline V gene. The CDR3: CASSSQSGREVRDTQYF. The CDR3, as DNA: TGTGCCAGCAGCTCTCAGTCAGGGCGGGAGGTCAGAGATACGCAGTATTTT.

This clone was picked up one time. The chain recombines TRBV11-3 with TRBJ2-3; D is perhaps TRBD2 (6 bases). The CDR3 runs 16 residues. CDR1 is SGHNT, CDR2 YENEEA, per germline. V was pared by 5 bases and J by 1 base, with 16 bases between. The CDR3 DNA sequence: TGTGCCAGCAGCCTGACTTGGCGGGATGGCACAGATACGCAGTATTTT. Translating gives CASSLTWRDGTDTQYF. The complete variable domain, with remaining parts taken from reference TRBV11-3 and TRBJ2-3, reads EAGVVQSPRYKIIEKKQPVAFWCNPISGHNTLYWYLQNLGQGPELLIRYENEEAVDDSQLPKDRFSAERLKGVDSTLKIQPAELGDSAVYLCASSLTWRDGTDTQYFGPGTRLTVL.

The chain has TRBV9 and TRBJ1-5; no clear D. The V gene's germline CDR1 is SGDLS and CDR2 YYNGEE. The CDR3 is made up of 16 amino acids. Deletions cut 0 bases from V and 2 bases from J, with 12 bases between. DNA of the CDR3: TGTGCCAGCAGCGTAGGGGAAGGGTCGGGCAATCAGCCCCAGCATTTT. Translating gives CASSVGEGSGNQPQHF.

This clone was seen a few times. J is TRBJ1-5 and V is TRBV30; D gene unclear. The germline gives CDR1 GTSNPN, CDR2 SVGIG (reference sequence). The CDR3 is 14 amino acids. Trimming removed 2 bases at V and 7 bases at J, with 15 bases between. CDR3 bases: TGTGCCTGGAGTCTTCCCCCGGCCGTCCAGCCCCAGCATTTT. Translation: CAWSLPPAVQPQHF.

Worth noting for this clone: At one end the junction does not follow the germline gene, possibly because of a read error. The chain combines TRBV24-1 with TRBJ2-1; 9 bases map to TRBD2. Germline CDR1 and CDR2: KGHDR and SFDVKD. The CDR3 runs to 16 residues. The CDR3 region has the DNA TGTCCCACCAGTGATTCGGGGCGGGGGGGCCCGGGTGAGCAGTTCTTC. Translation: CPTSDSGRGGPGEQFF.

The V gene is TRBV5-4, the J gene TRBJ1-2, with 7 nucleotides matching TRBD1. The germline V gene encodes CDR1 SGHNT and CDR2 YYREEE (reference sequence). Losses at the gene ends were 1 base for V and 6 bases for J; bases not matched to a gene: 3. The CDR3 length is 13 residues. The CDR3 region is CASSLIGGDGYTF. The CDR3 DNA follows: TGTGCCAGCAGCTTGATAGGGGGCGATGGCTACACCTTC.

CDR3 nucleotides: TGTGCCAGCAGTGATCGTGTCGGGACGATAGGCAATGAGCAGTTCTTC. As protein: CASSDRVGTIGNEQFF. The chain is built from TRBV25-1 and TRBJ2-1; either TRBD1 or TRBD2 may supply D (5 bases each). The CDR3 extends over 16 amino acids. With 3 bases removed from V and 6 bases from J, the gap between germline ends came to 18 bases. Looked up from germline, CDR1 is MGHDK and CDR2 is SYGVNS.

This clone was found once. The V call is TRBV5-1, the J call TRBJ2-7, with 8 nucleotides matching TRBD1. This CDR3 contains 12 residues. V trimming: 4 bases; J trimming: 6 bases; junction bases outside the gene matches: 3. Germline-derived CDR1 and CDR2 are SGHRS and YFSETQ. The CDR3 sequence is CASSHTGGEQYF. In DNA, the CDR3 is TGCGCCAGCAGCCACACAGGGGGCGAGCAGTACTTC.

The rearrangement uses TRBV6-4 and TRBJ2-4; tentatively, D is TRBD1 or TRBD2 (7 bases each). Trimming took off 7 bases at V and 0 bases at J, with 19 bases between the two ends. The CDR3 contains 17 residues. Per the germline V gene, CDR1 is MRHNA and CDR2 is SNTAGT. The CDR3 region is CASTIQGGGLAKNIQYF. DNA of the CDR3: TGTGCCAGCACTATCCAGGGGGGGGGACTAGCCAAAAACATTCAGTACTTC.

The J gene is TRBJ1-4, the V gene TRBV28; maybe TRBD1 (6 bases). CDR3 length: 14 residues. Germline V CDR1 and CDR2: MDHEN, SYDVKM. Trimming removed 2 bases from V and 8 bases from J, with 12 bases in between. The DNA of the CDR3 is TGTGCCAGCAGTTTAGGGGGCGCGGAGGAAAAACTGTTTTTT. Amino acids: CASSLGGAEEKLFF.

This clone was seen only once. The J gene is TRBJ2-7, the V gene TRBV6-2 or TRBV6-3; 8 nucleotides line up with TRBD2. The V segment lost 4 bases and the J segment 0 bases; nucleotides outside the gene matches: 17. The germline V gene encodes CDR1 MNHEY and CDR2 SVGEGT. The CDR3 loop spans 19 amino acids. CDR3 in DNA: TGTGCCAGCAGTTTCCTGACTAGCGCGTCTGGGGTCCCCTCCTACGAGCAGTACTTC. Amino acid sequence: CASSFLTSASGVPSYEQYF.

J is TRBJ2-3 and V is TRBV21-1; TRBD1 is the table's D call and was not checked against the DNA. TRBV21-1 is a known pseudogene. This CDR3 comprises 15 residues. CDR3 sequence reads: CASSTTTGPTDTQYF. CDR3 in DNA: TGTGCCAGCAGCACCACGACAGGGCCCACAGATACGCAGTATTTT.

This clone appeared once. This chain links TRBV7-9 with TRBJ2-7; TRBD2 matches 14 bases. Germline V gene data show CDR1 as SEHNR and CDR2 as FQNEAQ (reference sequence). Losses at the gene ends were 5 bases for V and 4 bases for J; bases not matched to a gene: 10. CDR3 length equals 17 residues. CDR3 in amino acids: CASSPRGTSGGVYEQYF. The CDR3 DNA reads as TGTGCCAGCAGCCCCCGAGGGACTAGCGGGGGTGTATACGAGCAGTACTTC.

V gene TRBV6-5 combines with J gene TRBJ2-5, with 15 bases fitting TRBD2. V lost 6 bases to trimming and J lost 5 bases; unmatched junction nucleotides: 4. This CDR3 is 15 amino acids long. In germline, CDR1 is MNHEY, CDR2 SVGAGI. The DNA for the CDR3 is TGTGCCAGCAGAAGGACTAGCGGGGGGGTCGAGACCCAGTACTTC. Its translation: CASRRTSGGVETQYF.

The V call is TRBV24-1, the J call TRBJ1-2; no firm D call. Per germline, CDR1 KGHDR and CDR2 SFDVKD. Between the trimmed V and J ends, which lost 2 bases and 7 bases, there was a span of 13 bases. The CDR3 is made up of 14 amino acids. This chain's CDR3 is CATSDSGSRPGYTF. The CDR3 DNA reads TGTGCCACCAGTGATTCGGGGAGTCGGCCTGGCTACACCTTC.

The chain links TRBV28 to TRBJ2-7; D ambiguous. CDR3 size: 13 residues. Germline V gene lookup returns CDR1 MDHEN and CDR2 SYDVKM. Between the trimmed V and J ends, which lost 5 bases and 2 bases, there was a span of 10 bases. The CDR3 DNA reads TGTGCCAGCAGTCAAACCGCTACCTACGAGCAGTACTTC. Translated: CASSQTATYEQYF.

The V call is TRBV13, the J call TRBJ2-3; either TRBD1 or TRBD2 may fit D (7 bases each). This CDR3 is 15 amino acids long. Germline lookup yields CDR1 PRHDT and CDR2 FYEKMQ (reference sequence). V lost 4 bases, J lost 4 bases, and 15 bases lay in between. The CDR3 spells CASSSGGGHPDTQYF. CDR3 nucleotide sequence: TGTGCCAGCAGCTCAGGGGGGGGGCACCCAGATACGCAGTATTTT.